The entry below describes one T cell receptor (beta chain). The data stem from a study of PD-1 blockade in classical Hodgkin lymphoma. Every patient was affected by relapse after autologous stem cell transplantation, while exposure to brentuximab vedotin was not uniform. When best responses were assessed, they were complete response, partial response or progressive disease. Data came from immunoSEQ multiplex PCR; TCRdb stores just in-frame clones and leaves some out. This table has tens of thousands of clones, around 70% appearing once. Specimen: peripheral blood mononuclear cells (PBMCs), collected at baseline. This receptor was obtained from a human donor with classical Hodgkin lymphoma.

For the CDR3, the DNA is TGCGCCAGCAGTTACGGACTAGCGGGAGGGCCAGAGCAGTTCTTC. It specifies CASSYGLAGGPEQFF. This chain joins TRBV4-1 and TRBJ2-1; 15 bases align to TRBD2. Germline-derived CDR1 and CDR2 are MGHRA and YSYEKL. V lost 6 bases and J lost 10; bases outside the gene matches: 7. This CDR3 is 15 amino acids long.